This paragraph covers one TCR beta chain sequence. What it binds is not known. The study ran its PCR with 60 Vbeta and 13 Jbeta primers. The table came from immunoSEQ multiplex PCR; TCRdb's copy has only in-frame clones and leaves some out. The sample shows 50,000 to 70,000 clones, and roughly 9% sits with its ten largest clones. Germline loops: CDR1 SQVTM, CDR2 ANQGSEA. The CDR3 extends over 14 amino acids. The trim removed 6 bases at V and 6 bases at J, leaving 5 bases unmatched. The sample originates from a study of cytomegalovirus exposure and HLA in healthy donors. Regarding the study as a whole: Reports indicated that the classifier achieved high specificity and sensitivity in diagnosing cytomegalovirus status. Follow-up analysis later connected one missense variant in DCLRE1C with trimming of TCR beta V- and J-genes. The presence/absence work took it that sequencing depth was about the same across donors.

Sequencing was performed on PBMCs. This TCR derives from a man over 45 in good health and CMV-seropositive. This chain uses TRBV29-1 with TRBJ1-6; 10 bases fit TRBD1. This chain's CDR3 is CSVGQGNPNSPLHF. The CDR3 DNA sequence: TGCAGCGTGGGACAGGGGAACCCTAATTCACCCCTCCACTTT.